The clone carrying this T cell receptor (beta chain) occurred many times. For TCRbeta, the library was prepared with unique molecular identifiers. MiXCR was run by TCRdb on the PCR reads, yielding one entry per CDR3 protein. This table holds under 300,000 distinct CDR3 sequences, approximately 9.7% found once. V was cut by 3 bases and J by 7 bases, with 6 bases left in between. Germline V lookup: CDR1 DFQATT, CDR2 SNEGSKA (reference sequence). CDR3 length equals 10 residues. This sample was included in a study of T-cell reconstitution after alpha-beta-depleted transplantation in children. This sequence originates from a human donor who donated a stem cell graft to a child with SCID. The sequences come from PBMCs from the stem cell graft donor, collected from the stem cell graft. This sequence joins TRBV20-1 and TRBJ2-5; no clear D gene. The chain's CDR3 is CSASKGTQYF. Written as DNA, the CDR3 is TGCAGTGCTAGTAAGGGGACCCAGTACTTC.